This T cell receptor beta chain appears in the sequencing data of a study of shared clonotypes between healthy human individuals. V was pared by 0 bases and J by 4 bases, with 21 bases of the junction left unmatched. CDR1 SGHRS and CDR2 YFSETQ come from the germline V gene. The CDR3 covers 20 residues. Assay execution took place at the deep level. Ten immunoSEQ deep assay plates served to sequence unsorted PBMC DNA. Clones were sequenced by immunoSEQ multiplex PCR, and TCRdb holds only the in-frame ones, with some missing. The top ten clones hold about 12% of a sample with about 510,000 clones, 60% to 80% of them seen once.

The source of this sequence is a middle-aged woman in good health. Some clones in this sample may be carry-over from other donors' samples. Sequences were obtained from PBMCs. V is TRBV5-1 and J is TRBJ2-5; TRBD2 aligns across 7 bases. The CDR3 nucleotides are TGCGCCAGCAGCTTGGTGATGTCGGCAGCAAGCGGGACGGCCGGAGAGACCCAGTACTTC. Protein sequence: CASSLVMSAASGTAGETQYF.